These 12 T cell receptor beta chains share one sample of origin, sequenced in a study of blood T cell repertoires in COVID-19. Some clones are missing from TCRdb's copy, which holds only in-frame ones; the method was immunoSEQ multiplex PCR. The sample lists 300,000 to 400,000 clones, almost 90% occurring once. Sequencing used peripheral blood. Receptors were obtained from a woman in her 30s with COVID-19, enrolled during active disease.

This clone appeared once. This chain uses TRBV5-1 with TRBJ1-5; 9 positions match TRBD1. The CDR3 length is 14 residues. Germline values: CDR1 SGHRS, CDR2 YFSETQ. The V segment lost 4 bases and the J segment 6 bases; nucleotides outside the gene matches: 5. As DNA, the CDR3 is TGCGCCAGCAGCGCGGGACAGGGTGGTCAGCCCCAGCATTTT. Encoded protein: CASSAGQGGQPQHF.

The chain has TRBV27 and TRBJ1-1; a possible D gene is TRBD1 (6 bases). Germline loops: CDR1 MNHEY, CDR2 SMNVEV (reference sequence). This CDR3 comprises 15 residues. Trimming took off 5 bases at V and 3 bases at J, with 16 bases between the two ends. CDR3 nucleotides: TGTGCCAGCAGTCCACGGGGGGGGCCGTACACTGAAGCTTTCTTT. It codes for CASSPRGGPYTEAFF.

This chain links TRBV30 with TRBJ1-2, with D possibly being TRBD1 (5 bases). CDR1 GTSNPN and CDR2 SVGIG come from the germline V gene (reference sequence). The CDR3 has 13 residues. The V end lost 5 bases, the J end lost 8 bases, and 18 bases lay between the germline ends. The CDR3 sequence: CAWGVPGSGGYTF. In nucleotides, the CDR3 is TGTGCCTGGGGGGTGCCAGGGTCTGGAGGCTACACCTTC.

The table lists this clone with a few counts. Different DNA sequences within this sample yield the same CDR3. This rearrangement joins TRBV5-1 to TRBJ1-1; 8 bases match TRBD1. This CDR3 region has 15 residues. V trimming: 4 bases; J trimming: 4 bases; junction bases outside the gene matches: 9. Per germline, CDR1 SGHRS and CDR2 YFSETQ. The CDR3 nucleotides read TGCGCCAGCAGCCCGGGCCAGGGGGCTGTCACTGAAGCTTTCTTT. Translated, it gives CASSPGQGAVTEAFF. Based on the CDR3 plus reference TRBV5-1 and TRBJ1-1, the full variable domain is KAGVTQTPRYLIKTRGQQVTLSCSPISGHRSVSWYQQTPGQGLQFLFEYFSETQRNKGNFPGRFSGRQFSNSRSEMNVSTLELGDSALYLCASSPGQGAVTEAFFGQGTRLTVV.

The chain combines TRBV5-1 with TRBJ2-3; 7 nucleotides agree with TRBD1. The CDR3 loop spans 15 amino acids. CDR1 SGHRS and CDR2 YFSETQ come from the germline V gene. V was pared by 0 bases and J by 1 base, with 2 bases of the junction left unmatched. DNA for the CDR3: TGCGCCAGCAGCTTGGAAACAGGGGGCACAGATACGCAGTATTTT. It codes for CASSLETGGTDTQYF. Variable domain in full (rest from reference TRBV5-1 and TRBJ2-3): KAGVTQTPRYLIKTRGQQVTLSCSPISGHRSVSWYQQTPGQGLQFLFEYFSETQRNKGNFPGRFSGRQFSNSRSEMNVSTLELGDSALYLCASSLETGGTDTQYFGPGTRLTVL.

J is TRBJ2-7 and V is TRBV27, with 8 bases fitting TRBD2. The germline CDR1 and CDR2 sequences are MNHEY and SMNVEV (reference sequence). V was clipped by 3 bases and J by 7 bases; unmatched bases: 5. The CDR3 contains 13 residues. This chain's CDR3 is CASSFRGGREQYF. The CDR3 coding sequence is TGTGCCAGCAGTTTCAGGGGCGGGAGGGAGCAGTACTTC.

The rearrangement joins TRBV6-5 to TRBJ2-4; TRBD1 aligns across 7 bases. The CDR3 is 15 amino acids. Germline-derived CDR1 and CDR2 are MNHEY and SVGAGI. Germline trimming cut 4 bases from V and 1 base from J; bases unmatched to any gene: 4. Here the CDR3 reads CASSSTGDAKNIQYF. Here the CDR3 DNA reads TGTGCCAGCAGTTCAACAGGGGACGCCAAAAACATTCAGTACTTC.

The chain combines TRBV6-1 with TRBJ2-2, with D perhaps matching TRBD1 (6 bases). The germline CDR1 and CDR2 sequences are MNHNS and SASEGT. V lost 2 bases and J lost 4, with 11 bases in between. The CDR3 loop spans 15 amino acids. The CDR3 DNA follows: TGTGCCAGCAGTGAAAGCTACAGGGTCACCGGGGAGCTGTTTTTT. It codes for CASSESYRVTGELFF.

The chain carries TRBV9 and TRBJ1-3; 7 positions match TRBD1. The CDR3 spans 17 residues. J lost 0 bases, V lost 0 bases, and 6 bases had no gene match. Germline V gene sequence: CDR1 SGDLS, CDR2 YYNGEE. CDR3 DNA sequence: TGTGCCAGCAGCGTAGATGGGACAGTATTCTCTGGAAACACCATATATTTT. Amino acid sequence: CASSVDGTVFSGNTIYF.

The J gene is TRBJ1-1, the V gene TRBV18; 9 positions agree with TRBD1. V gave up 6 bases and J gave up 1 base; unmatched junction bases: 15. The CDR3 spans 18 residues. Germline loops: CDR1 KGHSH, CDR2 LQKENI. In DNA form, the CDR3 reads TGTGCCAGCTCTCGGTATGGACAGGGGATCTACTCGAACACTGAAGCTTTCTTT. Its translation: CASSRYGQGIYSNTEAFF.

The chain is built from TRBV27 and TRBJ2-5, with TRBD1 matching over 9 bases. Germline V gene data show CDR1 as MNHEY and CDR2 as SMNVEV (reference sequence). The CDR3 loop spans 16 amino acids. J was trimmed by 1 base and V by 3 bases; bases with no gene match: 6. The CDR3 nucleotides are TGTGCCAGCAGTTTGGCCGGGACAGGGTCCCAAGAGACCCAGTACTTC. Translation: CASSLAGTGSQETQYF.

A remark on this clone: One end of the junction fails to match germline, which may point to a read error. The chain is built from TRBV18 and TRBJ1-6; maybe TRBD1 (5 bases). CDR1 is KGHSH, CDR2 LQKENI, per germline. The CDR3 covers 14 residues. The CDR3 is CASWDSRTYSPLHF. In nucleotides, the CDR3 is TGTGCCAGCTGGGACTCTCGAACCTATTCCCCCCTCCACTTT.